The 30 T cell receptor beta chains below all came from one sample that was sequenced in a study of T-cell memory formation after mild COVID-19 (dated by TCRdb to about 2021). Receptors were amplified or captured by 5' RACE. For sequencing, an Illumina NovaSeq 6000 was employed. The public reads were reanalyzed by TCRdb: fastp trimming at Q25, MiXCR alignment, in-frame beta chains only. Each entry is one CDR3 protein sequence, shown with its most common DNA and genes. The sample table lists roughly 300,000 distinct CDR3 sequences, around 15% of them with a count of one. The leading ten clones occupy approximately 25% of the sample. Sequencing input: PBMCs or a T cell subset sorted from them (not recorded which). These receptors were collected from a man younger than 35 who had mild COVID-19 (a few samples of this study predate the infection). The sample titles of this study are shuffled in the database, so cell type and time point are left out; the donor was told from shared clones.

This clonotype was detected a few times. This chain uses TRBV7-9 with TRBJ1-2; 9 nucleotides match TRBD1. The CDR3 contains 14 residues. V dropped 5 bases and J dropped 5; count of bases not matched to a gene: 6. Germline V lookup: CDR1 SEHNR, CDR2 FQNEAQ (reference sequence). CDR3 DNA: TGTGCCAGCAGCCGGGGACAGGGAGGGTATGGCTACACCTTC. Translating gives CASSRGQGGYGYTF.

This clonotype was counted a few times. V usage is TRBV27 and J usage is TRBJ2-5; D possibly matches TRBD1 or TRBD2 (5 bases each). Germline V gene data show CDR1 as MNHEY and CDR2 as SMNVEV (reference sequence). This CDR3 has 15 residues. V lost 2 bases and J 2 bases, leaving 12 bases between the germline ends. CDR3 protein: CASSLNPGPQETQYF. In DNA, the CDR3 is TGTGCCAGCAGTTTAAACCCGGGGCCACAAGAGACCCAGTACTTC.

V gene TRBV25-1 combines with J gene TRBJ1-2, with 7 nucleotides matching TRBD1. Germline V gene sequence: CDR1 MGHDK, CDR2 SYGVNS. This CDR3 spans 13 amino acids. J lost 8 bases, V lost 1 base, and 4 bases had no gene match. This chain's CDR3 is CASSEWDSVGYTF. CDR3 bases: TGTGCCAGCAGTGAATGGGACAGTGTCGGCTACACCTTC.

This clonotype was seen a handful of times. This chain uses TRBV7-2 with TRBJ2-5, with 10 bases lining up with TRBD2. There are 16 residues in the CDR3. Germline CDR1 reads SGHTA; CDR2 reads FQGNSA. V trimming: 4 bases; J trimming: 4 bases; junction bases outside the gene matches: 9. The DNA of the CDR3 is TGTGCCAGCAGCTCGGCACTTAGCGGGGGGAGAGAGACCCAGTACTTC. Translation gives CASSSALSGGRETQYF. Together with reference TRBV7-2 and TRBJ2-5, the CDR3 gives the full variable domain: GAGVSQSPSNKVTEKGKDVELRCDPISGHTALYWYRQSLGQGLEFLIYFQGNSAPDKSGLPSDRFSAERTGGSVSTLTIQRTQQEDSAVYLCASSSALSGGRETQYFGPGTRLLVL.

V gene TRBV7-3 combines with J gene TRBJ2-3, with TRBD1 matching 9 bases. V shed 4 bases and J 4 bases; nucleotides not matched to a gene: 6. Germline V CDR1 and CDR2: SGHTA, FQGTGA. The CDR3 has 15 residues. CDR3 amino acids: CASSSYGQGSDTQYF. The CDR3 bases are TGTGCCAGCAGCTCATATGGACAGGGGTCAGATACGCAGTATTTT.

This clonotype was counted between two and nine times. The chain links TRBV27 to TRBJ2-5, with D perhaps TRBD1 (6 bases). Trimming pared 2 bases from V and 5 bases from J, leaving 12 bases between. Germline V lookup: CDR1 MNHEY, CDR2 SMNVEV (reference sequence). CDR3 length: 14 amino acids. This CDR3 reads CASSLGGIRETQYF. The CDR3 DNA reads as TGTGCCAGCAGTTTAGGGGGCATCAGGGAGACCCAGTACTTC.

The V gene is TRBV4-3, the J gene TRBJ1-5; perhaps TRBD1 as D (6 bases). Germline V gene data show CDR1 as LGHNA and CDR2 as YSLEER. V lost 3 bases and J 7 bases, leaving 19 bases between the germline ends. The CDR3 runs to 16 residues. CDR3 DNA sequence: TGCGCCAGCAGCCAGATGGGATCCAGGGGAGACCAGCCCCAGCATTTT. This encodes CASSQMGSRGDQPQHF.

This clonotype was counted many times. The V and J genes are TRBV30 and TRBJ2-1; TRBD2 might be the D (6 bases). The CDR3 totals 18 residues. Per the germline V gene, CDR1 is GTSNPN and CDR2 is SVGIG (reference sequence). V lost 0 bases and J lost 2, with 20 bases in between. DNA for the CDR3: TGTGCCTGGAGTGTAGACTGGCGCGGGGCTGGGGCCTACAATGAGCAGTTCTTC. Translated, it gives CAWSVDWRGAGAYNEQFF.

This clonotype has only a few counts. This chain connects TRBV12-3 or TRBV12-4 to TRBJ2-3; the D call may be TRBD1 or TRBD2 (5 bases each). The CDR3 consists of 14 residues. Trimming stripped 8 bases from V and 5 bases from J, with 17 bases between. CDR3 in amino acids: CASEGSPQGDTQYF. Here the CDR3 DNA reads TGTGCCAGCGAGGGCAGCCCCCAGGGAGATACGCAGTATTTT.

This clonotype was seen repeatedly, ten times or more. This chain links TRBV5-5 with TRBJ2-1; TRBD1 is a possible D gene (5 bases). This CDR3 region has 16 residues. V was clipped by 6 bases and J by 0 bases, with 16 bases between them. Germline-derived CDR1 and CDR2 are SGHKS and YYEKEE (reference sequence). The CDR3 DNA reads TGTGCCAGCACCCCGCAAGGGGCCACCTCCTACAATGAGCAGTTCTTC. Translating it yields CASTPQGATSYNEQFF.

V and J are TRBV15 and TRBJ1-2; D is unclear. Trimming stripped 3 bases from V and 5 bases from J, with 4 bases between. Germline assignment: CDR1 LNHNV and CDR2 YYDKDF (reference sequence). The CDR3 totals 11 residues. Here the CDR3 DNA reads TGTGCCACCAGCAGGGGGTATGGCTACACCTTC. Translating it yields CATSRGYGYTF.

This clonotype appeared once. One end of the junction is discordant with germline, which a read error may explain. J is TRBJ2-7 and V is TRBV7-8; TRBD1 might be the D (5 bases). Germline V gene lookup returns CDR1 SGHVS and CDR2 FQNEAQ. The CDR3 is 12 amino acids. The CDR3 loop is CASTPDATEQDF. The CDR3, as DNA: TGTGCCAGCACCCCAGACGCGACAGAGCAGGACTTC.

V usage is TRBV4-2 and J usage is TRBJ2-3; 10 bases are a match to TRBD2. CDR3 length equals 20 residues. Germline assignment: CDR1 LGHNA and CDR2 YNFKEQ. V shed 1 base and J 0 bases; nucleotides not matched to a gene: 13. This chain's CDR3 is CASSQVGLAGGSSSTDTQYF. CDR3 nucleotide sequence: TGTGCCAGCAGCCAAGTCGGGTTAGCGGGGGGTTCCTCTAGCACAGATACGCAGTATTTT.

This clonotype has more than one count but fewer than ten. The rearrangement joins TRBV20-1 to TRBJ2-5, with TRBD2 matching 13 bases. The V segment lost 6 bases and the J segment 2 bases; nucleotides outside the gene matches: 3. This CDR3 spans 14 amino acids. Germline lookup yields CDR1 DFQATT and CDR2 SNEGSKA (reference sequence). The CDR3 region has the DNA TGCAGTGCCACGGGACTAGCGGGGCAAGAGACCCAGTACTTC. It specifies CSATGLAGQETQYF.

V gene TRBV7-9 combines with J gene TRBJ2-2; TRBD1 matches 9 bases. CDR3 length: 15 amino acids. V lost 5 bases to trimming and J lost 1 base; unmatched junction nucleotides: 2. Germline-derived CDR1 and CDR2 are SEHNR and FQNEAQ (reference sequence). This CDR3 is CASSGDRVNTGELFF. The CDR3 region has the DNA TGTGCCAGCAGCGGGGACAGGGTGAACACCGGGGAGCTGTTTTTT.

This clonotype was counted between two and nine times. J is TRBJ2-7 and V is TRBV18; D possibly corresponds to TRBD1 (5 bases). Trimming removed 3 bases at V and 1 base at J, with 10 bases between. CDR3 length: 14 residues. Germline CDR1 reads KGHSH; CDR2 reads LQKENI. The CDR3 protein is CASSPRQGSYEQYF. CDR3 DNA sequence: TGTGCCAGCTCACCGAGGCAGGGTTCCTACGAGCAGTACTTC.

Written as DNA, the CDR3 is TGTGCCAGCTCCGACAGGGGTAATTCACCCCTCCACTTT. It translates to CASSDRGNSPLHF. This chain connects TRBV2 to TRBJ1-6; 8 nucleotides align to TRBD1. Germline V lookup: CDR1 SNHLY, CDR2 FYNNEI. Unmatched junction bases numbered 3, after V lost 8 bases and J lost 6 bases. This CDR3 has 13 residues.

The chain combines TRBV7-9 with TRBJ1-3; D is perhaps TRBD1 (6 bases). This CDR3 is 15 amino acids long. CDR1 is SEHNR, CDR2 FQNEAQ, per germline (reference sequence). Between the trimmed V and J ends, which lost 3 bases and 2 bases, there was a span of 11 bases. CDR3 sequence: CASSLMGATGNTIYF. The CDR3, as DNA: TGTGCCAGCAGCTTGATGGGGGCTACTGGAAACACCATATATTTT.

The chain is built from TRBV7-9 and TRBJ2-3; 7 positions match TRBD1. The CDR3 covers 15 residues. Unmatched junction bases numbered 11, after V lost 5 bases and J lost 6 bases. Germline V lookup: CDR1 SEHNR, CDR2 FQNEAQ (reference sequence). The CDR3 coding sequence is TGTGCCAGCAGCACCGACAGGGCCCGTGATGATACGCAGTATTTT. Its protein product is CASSTDRARDDTQYF.

This clonotype was seen at least ten times. J is TRBJ2-2 and V is TRBV12-3 or TRBV12-4, with a tentative D call TRBD1 (5 bases). The CDR3 has 16 residues. V was shortened by 6 bases and J by 1 base, with 15 bases between the two germline ends. CDR3 protein: CASSPLGLLNTGELFF. For the CDR3, the DNA is TGTGCCAGCAGCCCACTGGGGCTCCTGAACACCGGGGAGCTGTTTTTT.

This clonotype was counted only a few times. The chain links TRBV5-5 to TRBJ2-3, with TRBD2 identical over 9 bases. The CDR3 sequence is 16 residues long. The ends lost 1 base at V and 3 bases at J; junction bases unmatched: 6. CDR1 and CDR2 from the germline V gene are SGHKS and YYEKEE (reference sequence). CDR3 in amino acids: CASSLLGLAGTDTQYF. The DNA for the CDR3 is TGTGCCAGCAGCTTGTTAGGCCTAGCGGGGACAGATACGCAGTATTTT.

This clonotype was counted ten times or more. The rearrangement links TRBV7-9 to TRBJ1-5; D is uncertain. V was pared by 1 base and J by 4 bases, with 2 bases between. Germline V CDR1 and CDR2: SEHNR, FQNEAQ (reference sequence). The CDR3 is made up of 12 amino acids. The CDR3 is CASSLENQPQHF. The CDR3, as DNA: TGTGCCAGCAGCTTAGAGAATCAGCCCCAGCATTTT.

The V and J genes are TRBV5-1 and TRBJ2-5; the D gene is possibly TRBD2 (6 bases). The CDR3 is 14 amino acids. Trimming shortened V by 5 bases and J by 2 bases, and 13 bases separated the two germline ends. Germline values: CDR1 SGHRS, CDR2 YFSETQ. In nucleotides, the CDR3 is TGCGCCAGCAGGACGGGGGTCACTCAAGAGACCCAGTACTTC. Translated: CASRTGVTQETQYF.

This sequence joins TRBV29-1 and TRBJ1-1; D not certain. Germline V lookup: CDR1 SQVTM, CDR2 ANQGSEA. The CDR3 covers 13 residues. Trimming removed 4 bases at V and 0 bases at J, with 9 bases between. The CDR3 is CSVGGILNTEAFF. The CDR3 nucleotides are TGCAGCGTTGGGGGTATTTTGAACACTGAAGCTTTCTTT.

V usage is TRBV15 and J usage is TRBJ2-2, with a possible D match to TRBD2 (5 bases). Germline V gene data show CDR1 as LNHNV and CDR2 as YYDKDF (reference sequence). This CDR3 is built from 12 residues. The V and J ends lost 8 bases and 6 bases respectively, with 10 bases between them. The DNA of the CDR3 is TGTGCCACCGCTGCGAGGGCCGGGGAGCTGTTTTTT. Its protein product is CATAARAGELFF.

This clonotype was found many times. The rearrangement uses TRBV5-1 and TRBJ2-6; unclear D gene. Germline V lookup: CDR1 SGHRS, CDR2 YFSETQ. The V end was cut by 1 base, the J end by 3 bases, with 8 bases between. The length of the CDR3 is 15 residues. The CDR3 loop reads CASSLTAIGANVLTF. The CDR3 nucleotides are TGCGCCAGCAGCTTGACGGCGATTGGGGCCAACGTCCTGACTTTC.

The rearrangement uses TRBV20-1 and TRBJ2-5; perhaps TRBD2 as D (7 bases). Germline V gene sequence: CDR1 DFQATT, CDR2 SNEGSKA (reference sequence). V lost 5 bases and J lost 4, with 20 bases in between. The CDR3 loop spans 15 amino acids. The CDR3 reads CSAPRGGGRAETQYF. The CDR3 DNA follows: TGCAGTGCTCCCCGAGGGGGGGGCCGGGCAGAGACCCAGTACTTC.

The V gene is TRBV5-6, the J gene TRBJ1-2, with D possibly being TRBD1 (5 bases). Deletions cut 4 bases from V and 5 bases from J, with 9 bases between. The CDR3 runs to 12 residues. Germline V lookup: CDR1 SGHDT, CDR2 YYEEEE. CDR3 loop: CASSADSYGYTF. The CDR3 DNA reads TGTGCCAGCAGCGCAGACAGTTATGGCTACACCTTC.

This clonotype was seen only a few times. The chain carries TRBV12-3 or TRBV12-4 and TRBJ2-7, with TRBD2 matching 10 bases. V was pared by 3 bases and J by 3 bases, with 5 bases of the junction left unmatched. The CDR3 runs 15 residues. As DNA, the CDR3 is TGTGCCAGCAGTTTGCGGGCTAGCGGGGGCTACGAGCAGTACTTC. As protein: CASSLRASGGYEQYF.

This clonotype has ten or more counts. This chain joins TRBV12-3 or TRBV12-4 and TRBJ2-7; tentatively, D is TRBD2 (5 bases). CDR3 size: 13 residues. V shed 5 bases and J shed 6 bases, with 14 bases lying between them. CDR3: CASSGVGVGEQYF. The CDR3 nucleotides are TGTGCCAGCAGTGGAGTCGGGGTGGGCGAGCAGTACTTC.